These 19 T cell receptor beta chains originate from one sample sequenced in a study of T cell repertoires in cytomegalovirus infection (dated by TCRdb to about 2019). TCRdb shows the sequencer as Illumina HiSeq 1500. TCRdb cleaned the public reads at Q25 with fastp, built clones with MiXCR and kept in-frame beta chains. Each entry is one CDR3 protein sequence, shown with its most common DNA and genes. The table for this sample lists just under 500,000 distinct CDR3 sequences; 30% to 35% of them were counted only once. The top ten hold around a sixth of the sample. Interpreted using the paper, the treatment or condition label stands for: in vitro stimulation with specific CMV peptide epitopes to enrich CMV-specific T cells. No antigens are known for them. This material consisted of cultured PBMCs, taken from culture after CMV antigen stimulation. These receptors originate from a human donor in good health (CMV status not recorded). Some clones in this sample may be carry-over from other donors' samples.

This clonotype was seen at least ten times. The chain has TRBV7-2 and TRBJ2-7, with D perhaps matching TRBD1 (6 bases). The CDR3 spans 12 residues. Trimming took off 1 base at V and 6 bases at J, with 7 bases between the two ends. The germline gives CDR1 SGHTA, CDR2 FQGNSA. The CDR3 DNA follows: TGTGCCAGCAGCTTAGACAGGGCCGAGCAGTACTTC. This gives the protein CASSLDRAEQYF. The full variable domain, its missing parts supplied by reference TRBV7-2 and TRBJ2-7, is GAGVSQSPSNKVTEKGKDVELRCDPISGHTALYWYRQSLGQGLEFLIYFQGNSAPDKSGLPSDRFSAERTGGSVSTLTIQRTQQEDSAVYLCASSLDRAEQYFGPGTRLTVT.

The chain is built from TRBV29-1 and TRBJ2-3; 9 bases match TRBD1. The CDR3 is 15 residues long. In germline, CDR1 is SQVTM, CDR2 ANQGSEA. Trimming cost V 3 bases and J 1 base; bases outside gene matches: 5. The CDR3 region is CSVDGDRARTDTQYF. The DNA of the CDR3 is TGCAGCGTTGATGGGGACAGGGCCCGCACAGATACGCAGTATTTT.

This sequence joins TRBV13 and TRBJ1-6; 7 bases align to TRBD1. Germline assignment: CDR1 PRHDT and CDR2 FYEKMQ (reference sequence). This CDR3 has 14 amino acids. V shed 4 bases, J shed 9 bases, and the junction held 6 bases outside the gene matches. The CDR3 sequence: CASSSTGVGSPLHF. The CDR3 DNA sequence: TGTGCCAGCAGCTCAACAGGGGTGGGTTCACCCCTCCACTTT.

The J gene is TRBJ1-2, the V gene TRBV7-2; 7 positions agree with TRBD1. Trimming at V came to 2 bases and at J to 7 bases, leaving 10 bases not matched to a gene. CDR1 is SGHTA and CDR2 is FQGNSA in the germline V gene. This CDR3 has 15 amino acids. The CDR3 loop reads CASSLSGQLSRGYTF. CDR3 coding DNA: TGTGCCAGCAGCTTATCGGGACAGCTTTCACGTGGCTACACCTTC.

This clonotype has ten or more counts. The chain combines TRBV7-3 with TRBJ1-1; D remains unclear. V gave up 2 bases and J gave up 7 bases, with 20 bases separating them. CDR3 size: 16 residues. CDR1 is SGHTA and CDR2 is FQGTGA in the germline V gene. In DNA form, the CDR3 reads TGTGCCAGCAGCTTACGTCCCAGTTCAGGCGATAGTGAAGCTTTCTTT. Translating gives CASSLRPSSGDSEAFF.

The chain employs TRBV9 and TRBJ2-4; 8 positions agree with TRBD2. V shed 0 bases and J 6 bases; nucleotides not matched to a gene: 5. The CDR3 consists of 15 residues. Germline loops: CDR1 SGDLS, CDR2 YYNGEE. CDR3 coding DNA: TGTGCCAGCAGCGTAGGAGCGGGAGTTGGAAACATTCAGTACTTC. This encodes CASSVGAGVGNIQYF.

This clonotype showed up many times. The CDR3 loop is CASSSGASGTDTQYF. The CDR3, as DNA: TGTGCCAGCAGCTCAGGGGCTAGCGGAACAGATACGCAGTATTTT. This sequence joins TRBV7-8 and TRBJ2-3, with D perhaps TRBD2 (7 bases). Trimming removed 4 bases from V and 3 bases from J, with 14 bases in between. This CDR3 is 15 amino acids long. CDR1 is SGHVS and CDR2 is FQNEAQ in the germline V gene.

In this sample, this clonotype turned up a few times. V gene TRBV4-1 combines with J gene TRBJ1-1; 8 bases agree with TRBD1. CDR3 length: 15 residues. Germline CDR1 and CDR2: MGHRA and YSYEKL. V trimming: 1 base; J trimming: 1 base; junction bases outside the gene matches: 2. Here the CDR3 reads CASSQGTGGNTEAFF. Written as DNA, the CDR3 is TGCGCCAGCAGCCAAGGAACAGGGGGGAACACTGAAGCTTTCTTT.

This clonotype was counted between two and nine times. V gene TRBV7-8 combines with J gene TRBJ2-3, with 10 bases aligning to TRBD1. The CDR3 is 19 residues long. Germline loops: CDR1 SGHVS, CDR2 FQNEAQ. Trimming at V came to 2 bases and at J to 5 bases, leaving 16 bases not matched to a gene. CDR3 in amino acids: CASSLTVEGTGEREDTQYF. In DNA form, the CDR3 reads TGTGCCAGCAGCTTAACCGTGGAAGGGACAGGGGAGAGAGAAGATACGCAGTATTTT.

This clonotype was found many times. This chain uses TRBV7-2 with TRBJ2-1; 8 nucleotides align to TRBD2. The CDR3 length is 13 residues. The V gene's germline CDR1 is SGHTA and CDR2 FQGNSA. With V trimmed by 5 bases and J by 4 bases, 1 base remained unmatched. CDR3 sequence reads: CASSRGGYNEQFF. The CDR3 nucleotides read TGTGCCAGCAGCCGGGGGGGGTACAATGAGCAGTTCTTC.

CDR3 nucleotides: TGCGCCAGCAGCCGACTAGCGGGAGTGTCCTACAATGAGCAGTTCTTC. Its protein is CASSRLAGVSYNEQFF. This rearrangement joins TRBV5-1 to TRBJ2-1; 12 bases fit TRBD2. This CDR3 contains 16 residues. The junction had 3 bases not matched to a gene; V was cut back by 4 bases and J by 1 base. Germline CDR1 is SGHRS and CDR2 is YFSETQ.

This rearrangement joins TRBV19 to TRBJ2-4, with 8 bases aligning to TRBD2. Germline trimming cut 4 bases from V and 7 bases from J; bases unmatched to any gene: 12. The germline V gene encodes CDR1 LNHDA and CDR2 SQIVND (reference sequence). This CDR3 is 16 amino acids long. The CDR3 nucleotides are TGTGCCAGTAGTACCCTGGGACTAGGTACTACGAACATTCAGTACTTC. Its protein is CASSTLGLGTTNIQYF.

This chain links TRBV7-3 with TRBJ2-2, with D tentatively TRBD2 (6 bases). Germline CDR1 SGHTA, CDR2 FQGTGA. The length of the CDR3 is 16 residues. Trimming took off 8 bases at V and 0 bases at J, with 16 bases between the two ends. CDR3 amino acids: CASRWTGDANTGELFF. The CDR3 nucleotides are TGTGCCAGCCGGTGGACGGGGGACGCGAACACCGGGGAGCTGTTTTTT. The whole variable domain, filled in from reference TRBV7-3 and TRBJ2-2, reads GAGVSQTPSNKVTEKGKYVELRCDPISGHTALYWYRQSLGQGPEFLIYFQGTGAADDSGLPNDRFFAVRPEGSVSTLKIQRTERGDSAVYLCASRWTGDANTGELFFGEGSRLTVL.

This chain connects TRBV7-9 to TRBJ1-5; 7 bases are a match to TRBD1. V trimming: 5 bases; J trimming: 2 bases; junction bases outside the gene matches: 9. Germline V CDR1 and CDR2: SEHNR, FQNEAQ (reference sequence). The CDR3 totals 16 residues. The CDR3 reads CASSRTGEGGNQPQHF. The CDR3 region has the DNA TGTGCCAGCAGCCGTACAGGGGAAGGTGGCAATCAGCCCCAGCATTTT.

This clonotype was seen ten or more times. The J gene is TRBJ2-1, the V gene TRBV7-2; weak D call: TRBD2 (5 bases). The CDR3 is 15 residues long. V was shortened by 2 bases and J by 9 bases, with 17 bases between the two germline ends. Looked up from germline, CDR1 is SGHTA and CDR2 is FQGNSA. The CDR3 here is CASSLNPAARAEQFF. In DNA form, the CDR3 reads TGTGCCAGCAGCTTAAATCCAGCGGCAAGGGCTGAGCAGTTCTTC.

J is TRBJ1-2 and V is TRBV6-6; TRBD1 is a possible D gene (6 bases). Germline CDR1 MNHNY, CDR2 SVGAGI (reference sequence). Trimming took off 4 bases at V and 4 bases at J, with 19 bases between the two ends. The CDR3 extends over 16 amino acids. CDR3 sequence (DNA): TGTGCCAGCAGTTTGATGGGGGCAGGGCCAATCTATGGCTACACCTTC. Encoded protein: CASSLMGAGPIYGYTF.

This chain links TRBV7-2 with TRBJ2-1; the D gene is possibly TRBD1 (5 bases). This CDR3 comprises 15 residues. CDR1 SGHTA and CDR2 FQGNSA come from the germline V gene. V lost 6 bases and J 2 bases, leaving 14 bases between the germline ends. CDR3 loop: CASSRGLITYNEQFF. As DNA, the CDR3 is TGTGCCAGCAGTAGGGGCCTGATAACCTACAATGAGCAGTTCTTC.

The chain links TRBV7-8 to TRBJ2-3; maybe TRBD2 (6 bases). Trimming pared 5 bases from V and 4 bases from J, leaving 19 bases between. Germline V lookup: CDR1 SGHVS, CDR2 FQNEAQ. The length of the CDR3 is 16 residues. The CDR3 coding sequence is TGTGCCAGCAGCCCCTGGACTATCCGGAGTGCAGATACGCAGTATTTT. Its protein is CASSPWTIRSADTQYF.

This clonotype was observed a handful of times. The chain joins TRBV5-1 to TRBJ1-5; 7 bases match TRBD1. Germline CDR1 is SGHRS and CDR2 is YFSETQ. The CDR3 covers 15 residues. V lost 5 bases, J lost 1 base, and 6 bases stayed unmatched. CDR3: CASSGTGESNQPQHF. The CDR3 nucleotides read TGCGCCAGCAGTGGCACAGGGGAAAGCAATCAGCCCCAGCATTTT.